This T cell receptor (beta chain) was recorded in a study of shared clonotypes between healthy human individuals. The CDR3 contains 16 residues. CDR1 and CDR2 (germline): MGHRA, YSYEKL. V dropped 2 bases and J dropped 4 bases, with 18 bases sitting between them. Sequencing was performed with immunoSEQ multiplex PCR; in TCRdb, only in-frame clones are kept and a portion is missing. The sample holds about 560,000 clones, just over 75% seen once. The rearrangement links TRBV4-1 to TRBJ2-7, with D perhaps matching TRBD1 (5 bases). This receptor was obtained from a middle-aged woman in good health. Some clones in this sample may be carry-over from other donors' samples. Sequenced: PBMCs. The CDR3 sequence: CASSQRLTAEAYEQYF. The CDR3 DNA reads as TGCGCCAGCAGCCAACGCCTGACAGCTGAGGCTTACGAGCAGTACTTC.